This T cell receptor beta chain was documented in a study of CD8 T cells in Susac syndrome. This CDR3 contains 12 residues. V was pared by 8 bases and J by 4 bases, with 14 bases between. Germline CDR1 DFQATT, CDR2 SNEGSKA (reference sequence). cDNA came from about 0.51 to 1 ug RNA primed by random hexamers. By means of immunoSEQ multiplex PCR, TCR beta CDR3 spanning 54 Vbeta and 13 Jbeta underwent amplification. Via MiXCR, TCRdb re-called the immunoSEQ multiplex PCR reads, giving one row per CDR3 protein. Here the sample spans 150,000 to 190,000 distinct CDR3 sequences, 95% to 96% being singletons. The clonotype was recovered from a human donor with multiple sclerosis. The chain links TRBV20-1 to TRBJ1-2, with unresolved D. The sequenced sample consisted of CD8+ T cells from PBMCs. As DNA, the CDR3 is TGCAGTCCGGCGGACGGAACCTATGGCTACACCTTC. This gives the protein CSPADGTYGYTF.